This T cell receptor (beta chain) appears in the sequencing data of a study of cytomegalovirus exposure and HLA in healthy donors. This PCR relied on a set of 60 Vbeta primers and 13 Jbeta primers. The protocol was immunoSEQ multiplex PCR, while the TCRdb copy is restricted to in-frame clones and leaves out a portion. The repertoire holds around 110,000 clones, approximately 70% seen once, with 8.5% to 9.5% in the top ten. The TCR sequence derives from a woman aged 40 to 50 in good health and CMV-seropositive. The material sequenced was PBMCs.

CDR3 nucleotide sequence: TGTGCCAGCAGCCCCCAGGGTTTGAGTGGCTACACCTTC. This gives the protein CASSPQGLSGYTF. The chain carries TRBV7-9 and TRBJ1-2; possible D gene TRBD1, 5 bases. The CDR3 runs to 13 residues. V shed 5 bases and J shed 7 bases, with 14 bases lying between them. From germline, CDR1 is SEHNR and CDR2 FQNEAQ (reference sequence). The full variable domain, completed using reference TRBV7-9 and TRBJ1-2, is DTGVSQNPRHKITKRGQNVTFRCDPISEHNRLYWYRQTLGQGPEFLTYFQNEAQLEKSRLLSDRFSAERPKGSFSTLEIQRTEQGDSAMYLCASSPQGLSGYTFGSGTRLTVV.